This is a list of T cell receptor beta chains from one sample in a study of T cells expressing NK-cell markers. TCRdb re-called the 5' RACE reads and gives one entry per CDR3 protein, without DNA. The sample holds 350,000 to 450,000 distinct CDR3 sequences. The sample comprised blood T cells: a sorted CD56 or NKG2C T cell subset, CD4+ or CD8+ T cells, or bulk PBMC T cells (not recorded which). All receptors come from a man aged 18-75 years in good health. CDR3s include the opening cysteine and the closing phenylalanine or tryptophan.

>TRBJ2-2|TRBV12-3/TRBV12-4|17
CASRDRLDRGRPGELFF
>TRBJ2-2|TRBV27|17
CASSLESIGGYTGELFF
>TRBJ1-6|TRBV21-1|17
CASSITGSSSYNSPLHF
>TRBJ1-2|TRBV11-2|13
CASSAFMGGGYTF
>TRBJ1-2|TRBV6-1|15
CASSADITGLYGYTF
>TRBJ2-3|TRBV27|18
CASSSRASGDFGADTQYF
>TRBJ2-1|TRBV19|18
CASSTAPGSPQPYNEQFF
>TRBJ2-2|TRBV11-2|16
CASSAPLASGRTELFF
>TRBJ1-1|TRBV27|12
CASSQNRLVAFF
>TRBJ1-2|TRBV6-1|13
CATKTRNNYGYTF
>TRBJ2-7|TRBV7-2|13
CASGAAGFYEQYF
>TRBJ1-2|TRBV3-1|17
CASSQRDSVIKGYGYTF
>TRBJ1-1|TRBV20-1|12
CSARDLGLGAFF
>TRBJ2-3|TRBV24-1|14
CATATSGQSDTQYF
>TRBJ2-7|TRBV6-5|18
CASSYSFGPRTGNYEQYF
>TRBJ2-3|TRBV5-4|16
CASSHINRGPTDTQYF
>TRBJ1-4|TRBV7-2|15
CASSLQGTIFGKLFF
>TRBJ2-2|TRBV5-4|13
CASGQGNTGELFF
>TRBJ2-3|TRBV6-1|15
CASTRGEVSTDTQYF
>TRBJ2-1|TRBV7-2|16
CASSLVIGFAGNEQFF
>TRBJ2-1|TRBV12-3/TRBV12-4|12
CATQTSRHEQFF
>TRBJ2-2|TRBV20-1|14
CSAQSGAQTGELFF
>TRBJ2-1|TRBV5-5|16
CASSLLARASYNEQFF
>TRBJ2-5|TRBV21-1|14
CASSKLNDGETQYF
>TRBJ2-4|TRBV20-1|15
CSARVGIEDKNIQYF
>TRBJ1-4|TRBV28|15
CASSLWQGKGEKLFF
>TRBJ2-1|TRBV7-3|16
CASSLRFSGGYNEQFF
>TRBJ2-7|TRBV19|15
CASSRLSGGNYEQYF
>TRBJ2-1|TRBV7-2|16
CASRSKPGQGLNEQFF
>TRBJ2-5|TRBV11-2|15
CASSSDRKYQETQYF
>TRBJ1-2|TRBV20-1|12
CSAILGVDGYTF
>TRBJ1-5|TRBV27|15
CASRQDRLGNQPQHF
>TRBJ1-2|TRBV20-1|12
CSARGPLFGYTF
>TRBJ2-2|TRBV7-2|15
CASSTTSGNTGELFF
>TRBJ2-1|TRBV5-6|15
CASSLWALGGNEQFF
>TRBJ2-5|TRBV19|16
CASSSPNRDRGQTQYF
>TRBJ2-3|TRBV5-4|15
CASSLTSLSADTQYF
>TRBJ1-2|TRBV20-1|14
CSAGDRPSPHGYTF
>TRBJ2-7|TRBV5-5|15
CASSRSGTEVYEQYF
>TRBJ2-4|TRBV20-1|15
CSAPTSGGTKNIQYF
>TRBJ1-1|TRBV7-9|12
CASSLGRKGAFF
>TRBJ2-2|TRBV5-1|15
CASREIAGGTGELFF
>TRBJ2-2|TRBV2|16
CASSAPTRGGSGELFF
>TRBJ1-6|TRBV7-9|13
CASSDRGPSPLHF
>TRBJ2-3|TRBV27|15
CASSSGGDPTDTQYF
>TRBJ1-6|TRBV12-3/TRBV12-4|14
CASSPRTGHSPLHF
>TRBJ2-1|TRBV24-1|17
CATSGKTSGGVYNEQFF
>TRBJ2-4|TRBV20-1|14
CSAREGTVEDIQYF
>TRBJ2-7|TRBV19|15
CASSIDLVQTYEQYF
>TRBJ2-3|TRBV6-4|15
CASSPWPSSTDTQYF
>TRBJ1-2|TRBV5-1|12
CASRTEDYGYTF
>TRBJ2-7|TRBV7-2|13
CASSLGFGDEQYF
>TRBJ1-4|TRBV10-3|13
CATGTGKDEKLFF
>TRBJ2-2|TRBV12-3/TRBV12-4|15
CASSRSGTNTGELFF
>TRBJ1-2|TRBV7-9|13
CASSFDILYGYTF
>TRBJ1-2|TRBV27|16
CASSPTATGGGVGYTF
>TRBJ1-1|TRBV28|14
CASSTTGTGYEAFF
>TRBJ2-2|TRBV18|16
CASSPSGQGSTGELFF
>TRBJ1-1|TRBV29-1|12
CSVCDLDTEAFF